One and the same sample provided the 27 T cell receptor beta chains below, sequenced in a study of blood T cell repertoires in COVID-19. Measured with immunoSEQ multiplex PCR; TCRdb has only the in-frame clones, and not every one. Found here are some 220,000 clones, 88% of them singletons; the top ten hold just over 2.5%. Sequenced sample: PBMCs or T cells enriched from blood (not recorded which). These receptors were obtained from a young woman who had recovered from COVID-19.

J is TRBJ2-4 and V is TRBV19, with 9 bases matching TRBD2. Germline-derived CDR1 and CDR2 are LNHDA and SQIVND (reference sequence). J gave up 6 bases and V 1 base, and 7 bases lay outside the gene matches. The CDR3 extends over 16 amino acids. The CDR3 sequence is CASSIVAGAPGNIQYF. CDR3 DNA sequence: TGTGCCAGTAGTATAGTAGCGGGGGCCCCGGGAAACATTCAGTACTTC.

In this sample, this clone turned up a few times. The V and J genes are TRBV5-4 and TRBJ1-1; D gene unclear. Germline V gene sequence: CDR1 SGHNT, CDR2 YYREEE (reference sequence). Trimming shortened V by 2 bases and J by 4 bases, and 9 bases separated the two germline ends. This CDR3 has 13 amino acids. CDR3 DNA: TGTGCCAGCAGCTTCTGGTCCGGCACTGAAGCTTTCTTT. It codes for CASSFWSGTEAFF.

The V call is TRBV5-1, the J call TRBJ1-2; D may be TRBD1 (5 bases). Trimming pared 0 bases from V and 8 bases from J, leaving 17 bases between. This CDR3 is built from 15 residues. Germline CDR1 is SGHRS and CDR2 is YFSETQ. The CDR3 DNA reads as TGCGCCAGCAGCTTGGTTCTGTCGGGGGTAAGGGGCTACACCTTC. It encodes CASSLVLSGVRGYTF.

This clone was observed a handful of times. The CDR3 loop is CASSRVEGTGRSGELFF. The CDR3 nucleotides are TGCGCCAGCAGCCGAGTGGAGGGGACAGGGCGGTCAGGGGAGCTGTTTTTT. The chain uses TRBV4-1 and TRBJ2-2, with 9 bases lining up with TRBD1. Unmatched junction bases numbered 14, after V lost 4 bases and J lost 8 bases. CDR3 size: 17 residues. Germline V CDR1 and CDR2: MGHRA, YSYEKL.

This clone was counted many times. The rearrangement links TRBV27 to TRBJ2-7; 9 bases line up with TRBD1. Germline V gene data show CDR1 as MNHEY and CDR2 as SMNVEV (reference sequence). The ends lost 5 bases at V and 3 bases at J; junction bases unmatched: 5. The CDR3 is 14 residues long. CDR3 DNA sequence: TGTGCCAGCAGTATACAGGGGGCCCACTACGAGCAGTACTTC. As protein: CASSIQGAHYEQYF.

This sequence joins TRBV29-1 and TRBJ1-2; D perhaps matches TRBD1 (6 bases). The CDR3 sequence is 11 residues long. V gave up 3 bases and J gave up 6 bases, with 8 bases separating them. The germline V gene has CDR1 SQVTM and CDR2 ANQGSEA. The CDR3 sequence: CSVDPGDGYTF. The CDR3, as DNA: TGCAGCGTTGATCCAGGGGATGGCTACACCTTC.

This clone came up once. CDR3 amino acids: CASSLSQGAGGANVLTF. CDR3 in DNA: TGTGCCAGCAGCTTATCACAGGGGGCGGGCGGGGCCAACGTCCTGACTTTC. V usage is TRBV7-8 and J usage is TRBJ2-6; 9 bases fit TRBD1. After removal of 2 bases from V and 4 bases from J, the junction contained 6 bases not matched to a gene. Germline assignment: CDR1 SGHVS and CDR2 FQNEAQ. The CDR3 is 17 amino acids.

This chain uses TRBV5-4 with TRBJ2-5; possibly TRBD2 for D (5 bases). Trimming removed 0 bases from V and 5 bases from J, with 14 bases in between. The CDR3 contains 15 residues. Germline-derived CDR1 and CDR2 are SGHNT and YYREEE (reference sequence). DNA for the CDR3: TGTGCCAGCAGCTTGGCCACTAGTTTGGTGGAGACCCAGTACTTC. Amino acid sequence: CASSLATSLVETQYF. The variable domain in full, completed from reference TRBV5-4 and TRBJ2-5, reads ETGVTQSPTHLIKTRGQQVTLRCSSQSGHNTVSWYQQALGQGPQFIFQYYREEENGRGNFPPRFSGLQFPNYSSELNVNALELDDSALYLCASSLATSLVETQYFGPGTRLLVL.

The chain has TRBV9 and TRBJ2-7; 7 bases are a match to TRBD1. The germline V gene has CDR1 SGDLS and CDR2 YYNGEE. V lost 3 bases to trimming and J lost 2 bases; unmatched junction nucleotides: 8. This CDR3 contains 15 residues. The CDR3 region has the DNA TGTGCCAGCAGCGACGGTTCAACAGGGGCCTACGAGCAGTACTTC. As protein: CASSDGSTGAYEQYF.

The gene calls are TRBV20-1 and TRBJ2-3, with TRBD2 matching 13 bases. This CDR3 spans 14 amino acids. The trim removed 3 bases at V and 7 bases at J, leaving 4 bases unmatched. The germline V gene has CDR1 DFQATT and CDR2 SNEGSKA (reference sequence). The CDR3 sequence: CSASRTSGGNTQYF. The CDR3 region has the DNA TGCAGTGCTAGTCGGACTAGCGGGGGAAATACGCAGTATTTT.

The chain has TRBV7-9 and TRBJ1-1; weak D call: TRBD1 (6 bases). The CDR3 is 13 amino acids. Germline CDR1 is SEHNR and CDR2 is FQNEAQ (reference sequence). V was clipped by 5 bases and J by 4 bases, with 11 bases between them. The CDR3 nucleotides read TGTGCCAGCAGCCCCCTAGGGGGCACTGAAGCTTTCTTT. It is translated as CASSPLGGTEAFF. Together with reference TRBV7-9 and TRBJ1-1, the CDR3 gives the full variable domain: DTGVSQNPRHKITKRGQNVTFRCDPISEHNRLYWYRQTLGQGPEFLTYFQNEAQLEKSRLLSDRFSAERPKGSFSTLEIQRTEQGDSAMYLCASSPLGGTEAFFGQGTRLTVV.

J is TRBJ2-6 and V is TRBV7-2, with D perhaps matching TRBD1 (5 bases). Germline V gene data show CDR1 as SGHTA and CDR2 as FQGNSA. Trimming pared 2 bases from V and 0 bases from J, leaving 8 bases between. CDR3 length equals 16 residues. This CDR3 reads CASSLQGYSGANVLTF. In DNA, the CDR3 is TGTGCCAGCAGCTTACAGGGTTACTCTGGGGCCAACGTCCTGACTTTC.

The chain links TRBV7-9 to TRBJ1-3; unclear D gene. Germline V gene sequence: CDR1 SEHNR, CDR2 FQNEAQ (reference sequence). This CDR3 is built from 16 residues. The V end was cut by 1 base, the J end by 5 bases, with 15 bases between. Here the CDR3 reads CASSLVAGDQRNTIYF. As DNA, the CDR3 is TGTGCCAGCAGCTTAGTGGCAGGCGATCAACGAAACACCATATATTTT.

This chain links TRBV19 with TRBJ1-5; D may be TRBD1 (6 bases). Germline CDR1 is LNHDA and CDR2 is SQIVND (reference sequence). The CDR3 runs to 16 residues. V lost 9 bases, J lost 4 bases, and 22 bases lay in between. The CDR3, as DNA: TGTGCCAGCAGGCCCTCGTGGGGGCGTTTAAATCAGCCCCAGCATTTT. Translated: CASRPSWGRLNQPQHF. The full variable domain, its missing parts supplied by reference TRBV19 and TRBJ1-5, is DGGITQSPKYLFRKEGQNVTLSCEQNLNHDAMYWYRQDPGQGLRLIYYSQIVNDFQKGDIAEGYSVSREKKESFPLTVTSAQKNPTAFYLCASRPSWGRLNQPQHFGDGTRLSIL.

The CDR3 spells CATWGGHYGYTF. The CDR3 region has the DNA TGTGCCACCTGGGGCGGCCACTATGGCTACACCTTC. V is TRBV6-5 and J is TRBJ1-2; possible D gene TRBD1, 5 bases. CDR3 size: 12 residues. Germline CDR1 reads MNHEY; CDR2 reads SVGAGI. The V end was cut by 10 bases, the J end by 3 bases, with 12 bases between.

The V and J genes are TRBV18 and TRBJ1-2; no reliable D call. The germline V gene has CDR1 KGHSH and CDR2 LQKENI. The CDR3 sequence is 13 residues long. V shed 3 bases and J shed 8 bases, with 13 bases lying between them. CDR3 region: CASSPPGGRGYTF. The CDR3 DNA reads TGTGCCAGCTCACCTCCCGGAGGAAGGGGCTACACCTTC.

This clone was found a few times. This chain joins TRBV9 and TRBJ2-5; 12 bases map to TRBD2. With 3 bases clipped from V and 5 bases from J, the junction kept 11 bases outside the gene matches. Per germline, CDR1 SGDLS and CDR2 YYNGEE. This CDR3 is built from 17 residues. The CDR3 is CASSATSGGLIHETQYF. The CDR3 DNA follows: TGTGCCAGCAGCGCCACTAGCGGGGGGCTTATCCACGAGACCCAGTACTTC.

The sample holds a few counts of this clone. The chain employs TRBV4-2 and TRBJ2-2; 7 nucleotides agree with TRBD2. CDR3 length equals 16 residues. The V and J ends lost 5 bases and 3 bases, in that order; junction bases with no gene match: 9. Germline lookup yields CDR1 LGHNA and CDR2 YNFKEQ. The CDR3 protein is CASSGTGGRYTGELFF. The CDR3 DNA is TGTGCCAGCAGCGGGACGGGGGGAAGGTACACCGGGGAGCTGTTTTTT.

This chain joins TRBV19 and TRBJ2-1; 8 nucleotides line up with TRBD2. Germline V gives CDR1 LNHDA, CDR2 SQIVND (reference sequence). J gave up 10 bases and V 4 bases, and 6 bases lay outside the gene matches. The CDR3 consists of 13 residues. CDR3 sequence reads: CASSNLLAGEQFF. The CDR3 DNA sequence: TGTGCCAGTAGTAACCTCTTAGCGGGAGAGCAGTTCTTC.

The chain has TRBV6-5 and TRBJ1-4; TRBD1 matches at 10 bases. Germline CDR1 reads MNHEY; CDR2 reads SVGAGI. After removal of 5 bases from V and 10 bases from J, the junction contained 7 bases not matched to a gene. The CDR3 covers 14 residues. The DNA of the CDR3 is TGTGCCAGCAGTCCGACAGGGGGCGCCGGAAAACTGTTTTTT. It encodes CASSPTGGAGKLFF.

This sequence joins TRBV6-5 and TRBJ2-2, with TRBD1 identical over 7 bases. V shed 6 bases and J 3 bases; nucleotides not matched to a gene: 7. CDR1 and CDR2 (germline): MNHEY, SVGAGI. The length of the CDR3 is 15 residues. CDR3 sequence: CASRPPTGDTGELFF. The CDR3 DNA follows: TGTGCCAGCAGGCCTCCCACAGGGGACACCGGGGAGCTGTTTTTT.

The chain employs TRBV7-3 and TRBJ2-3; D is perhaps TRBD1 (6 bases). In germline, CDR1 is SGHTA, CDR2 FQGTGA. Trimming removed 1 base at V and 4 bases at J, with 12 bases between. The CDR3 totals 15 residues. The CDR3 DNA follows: TGTGCCAGCAGCTTAATAGGGGGAAGGGCAGATACGCAGTATTTT. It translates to CASSLIGGRADTQYF. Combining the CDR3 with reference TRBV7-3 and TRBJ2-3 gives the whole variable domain GAGVSQTPSNKVTEKGKYVELRCDPISGHTALYWYRQSLGQGPEFLIYFQGTGAADDSGLPNDRFFAVRPEGSVSTLKIQRTERGDSAVYLCASSLIGGRADTQYFGPGTRLTVL.

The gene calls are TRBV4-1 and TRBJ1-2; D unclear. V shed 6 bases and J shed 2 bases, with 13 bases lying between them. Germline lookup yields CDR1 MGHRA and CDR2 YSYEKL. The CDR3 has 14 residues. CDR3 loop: CASSQLKANYGYTF. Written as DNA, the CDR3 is TGCGCCAGCAGTCAACTGAAAGCGAACTATGGCTACACCTTC.

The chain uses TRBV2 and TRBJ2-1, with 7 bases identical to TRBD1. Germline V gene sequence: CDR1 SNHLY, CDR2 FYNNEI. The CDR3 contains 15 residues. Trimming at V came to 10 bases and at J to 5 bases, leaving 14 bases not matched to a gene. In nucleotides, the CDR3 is TGTGCCACGCCAGGGACAGATGGTTTCCACAATGAGCAGTTCTTC. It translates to CATPGTDGFHNEQFF.

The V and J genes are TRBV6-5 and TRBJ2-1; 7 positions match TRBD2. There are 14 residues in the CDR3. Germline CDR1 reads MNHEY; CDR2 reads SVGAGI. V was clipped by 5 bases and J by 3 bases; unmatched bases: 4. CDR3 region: CASSQSGNYNEQFF. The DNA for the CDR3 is TGTGCCAGCAGTCAGAGCGGGAACTACAATGAGCAGTTCTTC.

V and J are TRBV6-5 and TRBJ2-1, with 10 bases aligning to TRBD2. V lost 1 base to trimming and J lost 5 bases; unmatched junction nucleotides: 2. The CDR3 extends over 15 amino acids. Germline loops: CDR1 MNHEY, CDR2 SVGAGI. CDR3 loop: CASSYLAGGNNEQFF. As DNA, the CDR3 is TGTGCCAGCAGTTACTTAGCGGGGGGTAACAATGAGCAGTTCTTC.

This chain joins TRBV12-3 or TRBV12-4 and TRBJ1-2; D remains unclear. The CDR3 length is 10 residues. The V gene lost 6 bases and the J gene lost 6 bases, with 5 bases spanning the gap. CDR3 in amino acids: CASSRNGYTF. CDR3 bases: TGTGCCAGCAGCAGGAATGGCTACACCTTC.